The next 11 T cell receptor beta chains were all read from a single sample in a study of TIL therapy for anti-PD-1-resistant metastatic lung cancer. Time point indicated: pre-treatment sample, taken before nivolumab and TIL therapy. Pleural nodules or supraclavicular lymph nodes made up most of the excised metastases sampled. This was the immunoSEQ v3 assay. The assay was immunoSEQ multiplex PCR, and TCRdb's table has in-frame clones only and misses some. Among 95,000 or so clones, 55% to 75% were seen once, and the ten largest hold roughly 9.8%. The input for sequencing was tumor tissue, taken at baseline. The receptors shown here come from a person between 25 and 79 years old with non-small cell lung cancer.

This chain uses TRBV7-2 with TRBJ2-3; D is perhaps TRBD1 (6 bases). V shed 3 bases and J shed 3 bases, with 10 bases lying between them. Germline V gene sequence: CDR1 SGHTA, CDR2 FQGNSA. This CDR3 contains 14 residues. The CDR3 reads CASSLGHETDTQYF. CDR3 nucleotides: TGTGCCAGCAGCTTGGGACATGAAACAGATACGCAGTATTTT.

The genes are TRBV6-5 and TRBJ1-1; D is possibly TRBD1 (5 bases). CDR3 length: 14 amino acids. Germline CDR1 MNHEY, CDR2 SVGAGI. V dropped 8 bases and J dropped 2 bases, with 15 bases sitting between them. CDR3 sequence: CASVGAQVNTEAFF. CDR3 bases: TGTGCCAGCGTTGGGGCGCAGGTAAACACTGAAGCTTTCTTT.

The CDR3, as DNA: TGCAGTGCCGTTGTCCTTCGACAGGGTTTCTTT. It codes for CSAVVLRQGFF. This chain joins TRBV20-1 and TRBJ1-1, with 7 bases identical to TRBD1. CDR3 length equals 11 residues. Per germline, CDR1 DFQATT and CDR2 SNEGSKA (reference sequence). The trim removed 6 bases at V and 13 bases at J, leaving 11 bases unmatched.

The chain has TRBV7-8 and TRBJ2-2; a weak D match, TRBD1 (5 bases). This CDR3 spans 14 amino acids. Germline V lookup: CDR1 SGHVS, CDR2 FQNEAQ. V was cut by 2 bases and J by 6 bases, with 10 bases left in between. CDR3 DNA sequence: TGTGCCAGCAGCTTAAGGGGTACTGCCGGGGAGCTGTTTTTT. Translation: CASSLRGTAGELFF.

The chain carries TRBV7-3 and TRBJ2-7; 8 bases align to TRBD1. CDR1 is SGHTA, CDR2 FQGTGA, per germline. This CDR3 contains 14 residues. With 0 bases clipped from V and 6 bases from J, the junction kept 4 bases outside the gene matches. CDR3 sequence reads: CASSLTGQGSEQYF. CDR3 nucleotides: TGTGCCAGCAGCTTAACAGGACAGGGAAGCGAGCAGTACTTC.

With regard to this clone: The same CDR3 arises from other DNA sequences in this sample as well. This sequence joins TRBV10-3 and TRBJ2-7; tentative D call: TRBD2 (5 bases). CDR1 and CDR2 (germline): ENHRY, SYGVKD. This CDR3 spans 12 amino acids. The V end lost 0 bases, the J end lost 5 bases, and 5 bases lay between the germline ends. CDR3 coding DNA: TGTGCCATCAGTGAGTCTAGCGACGAGCAGTACTTC. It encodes CAISESSDEQYF.

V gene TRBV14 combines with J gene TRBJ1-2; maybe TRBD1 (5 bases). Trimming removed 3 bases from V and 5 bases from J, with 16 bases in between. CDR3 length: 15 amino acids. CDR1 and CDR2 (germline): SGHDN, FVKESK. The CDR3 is CASSHSGRLRYGYTF. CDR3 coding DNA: TGTGCCAGCAGCCATTCAGGGCGCCTTAGGTATGGCTACACCTTC.

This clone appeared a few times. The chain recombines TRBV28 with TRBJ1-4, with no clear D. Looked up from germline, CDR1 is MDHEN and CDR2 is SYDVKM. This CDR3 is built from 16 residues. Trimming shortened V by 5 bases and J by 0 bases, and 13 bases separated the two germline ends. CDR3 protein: CASSPGKGATNEKLFF. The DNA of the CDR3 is TGTGCCAGCAGTCCTGGGAAGGGAGCAACTAATGAAAAACTGTTTTTT.

CDR3 protein: CAWSVPAGSYEQYF. CDR3 sequence (DNA): TGTGCCTGGAGTGTACCGGCGGGTTCCTACGAGCAGTACTTC. This sequence joins TRBV30 and TRBJ2-7, with TRBD2 as a possible D gene (5 bases). The CDR3 consists of 14 residues. Germline values: CDR1 GTSNPN, CDR2 SVGIG (reference sequence). The V end was cut by 0 bases, the J end by 1 base, with 10 bases between.

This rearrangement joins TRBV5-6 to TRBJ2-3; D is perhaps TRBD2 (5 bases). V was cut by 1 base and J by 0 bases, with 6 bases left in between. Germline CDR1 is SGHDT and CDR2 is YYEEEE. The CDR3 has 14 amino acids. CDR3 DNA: TGTGCCAGCAGCTTGTGGACTAGCACAGATACGCAGTATTTT. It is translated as CASSLWTSTDTQYF.

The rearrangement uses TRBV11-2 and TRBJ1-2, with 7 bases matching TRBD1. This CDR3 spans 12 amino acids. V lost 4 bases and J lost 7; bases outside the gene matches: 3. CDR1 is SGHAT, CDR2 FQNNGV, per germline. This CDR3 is CASSYEGAGYTF. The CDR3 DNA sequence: TGTGCCAGCAGCTACGAGGGGGCTGGCTACACCTTC. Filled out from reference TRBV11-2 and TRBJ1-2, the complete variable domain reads EAGVAQSPRYKIIEKRQSVAFWCNPISGHATLYWYQQILGQGPKLLIQFQNNGVVDDSQLPKDRFSAERLKGVDSTLKIQPAKLEDSAVYLCASSYEGAGYTFGSGTRLTVV.